This T cell receptor beta chain was recorded in a study of blood T cell repertoires in COVID-19. Study-wide context: Sample material is recorded as cDNA or gDNA derived from T cells, B-cell-depleted T cells, or PBMCs.

Cohort placement rested on clinical history that participants reported themselves. Symptom resolution, clearance, or two negative PCRs marked donors in Cohort 3 as recovered. Trimming took 2 bases from V and 4 from J; bases not matched to a gene: 5. This CDR3 contains 16 residues. Germline-derived CDR1 and CDR2 are SGHDT and YYEEEE. In the authors' methods: Amplification with reference gene primers provided the estimates of nucleated cell counts. TCRdb keeps only in-frame clones here, not all; method: immunoSEQ multiplex PCR. The V and J calls and clone size come from that table; D and trimming were worked out from the DNA. The data hold hundreds of thousands of clones, with 82% observed a single time.

Sequenced sample: PBMCs or T cells enriched from blood (not recorded which). This chain connects TRBV5-6 to TRBJ2-2; 10 bases are shared with TRBD1. The receptor's source is a woman aged 60 to 75 who had recovered from COVID-19. The CDR3 sequence is CASSFRDRGFTGELFF. The CDR3 region has the DNA TGTGCCAGCAGCTTCCGGGACAGGGGATTCACCGGGGAGCTGTTTTTT.